This T cell receptor beta chain was documented in a study of identical twins. MiXCR, run by TCRdb on the 5' RACE reads, gives a single entry per CDR3 protein. Of some 630,000 distinct CDR3 sequences listed, roughly 7.1% are singletons. Germline CDR1 WSHSY, CDR2 SAAADI. Germline trimming cut 2 bases from V and 6 bases from J; bases unmatched to any gene: 9. CDR3 size: 15 residues. This clonotype was counted a few times. The data were also submitted as part of a second study, on yellow fever vaccine responses in identical twins.

The sequencing sample was made of PBMCs. The rearrangement joins TRBV10-2 to TRBJ1-2; 7 nucleotides align to TRBD1. This receptor was identified in a woman between 18 and 30 years old in good health. DNA for the CDR3: TGCGCCAGCAGTGAGGCTCCCAGGGGGAGTGATGGCTACACCTTC. This encodes CASSEAPRGSDGYTF.